One and the same sample provided the 20 T cell receptor beta chains below, sequenced in a study of shared clonotypes between healthy human individuals. As defined, naive CD8 cells were CD45RO-negative and positively selected for CCR7, with terminally differentiated effector memory CD45RA+ cells excluded. TCRdb's copy holds only in-frame clones and misses some; the assay was immunoSEQ multiplex PCR. The table lists 800,000 or so clones, 90% to 98% of them singletons. The source material was naive CD8+ T cells sorted from blood. These TCRs come from a man aged 30-40 years in good health.

J is TRBJ2-3 and V is TRBV5-1; D may be TRBD1 or TRBD2 (5 bases each). This CDR3 is 17 amino acids long. Per the germline V gene, CDR1 is SGHRS and CDR2 is YFSETQ. V lost 0 bases and J lost 1, with 15 bases in between. The CDR3 sequence is CASSLASGALGTDTQYF. The CDR3 coding sequence is TGCGCCAGCAGCTTGGCGTCCGGGGCACTGGGCACAGATACGCAGTATTTT.

A single count supports this clone. The chain is built from TRBV5-4 and TRBJ2-1; a possible D gene is TRBD2 (6 bases). Germline V gene sequence: CDR1 SGHNT, CDR2 YYREEE (reference sequence). The CDR3 has 15 residues. Trimming cost V 1 base and J 7 bases, with 15 bases left between them. CDR3 nucleotides: TGTGCCAGCAGCTTGAATTACCTGGAGGGGAATGAGCAGTTCTTC. It translates to CASSLNYLEGNEQFF.

On this clone: This sample includes further DNA sequences coding for the same CDR3. The chain employs TRBV29-1 and TRBJ1-1; 7 bases map to TRBD1. Germline V CDR1 and CDR2: SQVTM, ANQGSEA. This CDR3 has 11 residues. Losses at the gene ends were 6 bases for V and 3 bases for J; bases not matched to a gene: 1. The chain's CDR3 is CSVDRDTEAFF. The CDR3 coding sequence is TGCAGCGTCGACAGGGACACTGAAGCTTTCTTT.

This chain uses TRBV7-8 with TRBJ2-7; D gene uncertain. The ends were cut back, 1 base at V and 0 bases at J, with 10 bases in the middle. Germline V gene lookup returns CDR1 SGHVS and CDR2 FQNEAQ. CDR3 size: 15 residues. The CDR3, as DNA: TGTGCCAGCAGCTTAGGCCCAGGAAGCTCCTACGAGCAGTACTTC. The encoded protein is CASSLGPGSSYEQYF. Full variable domain (missing parts from reference TRBV7-8 and TRBJ2-7): GAGVSQSPRYKVAKRGQDVALRCDPISGHVSLFWYQQALGQGPEFLTYFQNEAQLDKSGLPSDRFFAERPEGSVSTLKIQRTQQEDSAVYLCASSLGPGSSYEQYFGPGTRLTVT.

This clone was seen once. V gene TRBV7-9 combines with J gene TRBJ2-1; D may correspond to TRBD1 or TRBD2 (5 bases each). With 6 bases removed from V and 7 bases from J, the gap between germline ends came to 25 bases. This CDR3 region has 17 residues. Germline CDR1 and CDR2: SEHNR and FQNEAQ (reference sequence). CDR3 loop: CASRPLLGERHRNEQFF. CDR3 sequence (DNA): TGTGCCAGCAGACCCCTTCTGGGGGAGAGGCATCGGAATGAGCAGTTCTTC.

This chain joins TRBV5-4 and TRBJ2-2; no clear D. Looked up from germline, CDR1 is SGHNT and CDR2 is YYREEE (reference sequence). The length of the CDR3 is 15 residues. V dropped 1 base and J dropped 2 bases, with 9 bases sitting between them. CDR3 region: CASSLRQINTGELFF. The CDR3 DNA reads as TGTGCCAGCAGCTTGCGTCAGATAAACACCGGGGAGCTGTTTTTT. Full variable domain (rest looked up from reference TRBV5-4 and TRBJ2-2): ETGVTQSPTHLIKTRGQQVTLRCSSQSGHNTVSWYQQALGQGPQFIFQYYREEENGRGNFPPRFSGLQFPNYSSELNVNALELDDSALYLCASSLRQINTGELFFGEGSRLTVL.

J is TRBJ2-7 and V is TRBV30; D uncertain. The CDR3 contains 14 residues. The germline V gene has CDR1 GTSNPN and CDR2 SVGIG (reference sequence). V dropped 0 bases and J dropped 2 bases, with 11 bases sitting between them. CDR3 coding DNA: TGTGCCTGGAGTGTACCGAACGGACCCTACGAGCAGTACTTC. Amino acid sequence: CAWSVPNGPYEQYF.

CDR3 region: CASSLETGLAYEQYF. Written as DNA, the CDR3 is TGTGCCAGCAGCTTAGAGACAGGGTTAGCCTACGAGCAGTACTTC. This rearrangement joins TRBV11-2 to TRBJ2-7; TRBD1 aligns across 7 bases. This CDR3 has 15 residues. V lost 0 bases and J lost 2; bases outside the gene matches: 4. The germline gives CDR1 SGHAT, CDR2 FQNNGV.

The genes are TRBV4-2 and TRBJ2-1; D tentatively fits TRBD1 or TRBD2 (6 bases each). The ends were cut back, 0 bases at V and 6 bases at J, with 12 bases in the middle. The CDR3 has 15 residues. Germline values: CDR1 LGHNA, CDR2 YNFKEQ. This chain's CDR3 is CASSQDTGRFNEQFF. CDR3 in DNA: TGTGCCAGCAGCCAAGACACAGGGAGGTTCAATGAGCAGTTCTTC.

The chain employs TRBV7-2 and TRBJ2-1; weak D call: TRBD2 (6 bases). Trimming cost V 4 bases and J 5 bases, with 15 bases left between them. This CDR3 has 15 amino acids. Germline V gene data show CDR1 as SGHTA and CDR2 as FQGNSA. CDR3 loop: CASSSRYGRDNEQFF. In nucleotides, the CDR3 is TGTGCCAGCAGCTCCCGCTACGGGAGAGACAATGAGCAGTTCTTC.

A remark on this clone: At one end, the junction sequence differs from germline, possibly due to a read error. The chain joins TRBV10-2 to TRBJ2-3; D is unresolved. Germline V CDR1 and CDR2: WSHSY, SAAADI. The CDR3 loop spans 13 amino acids. CDR3 residues: CASIEPRKGTQYF. The CDR3 nucleotides are TGCGCCAGCATTGAGCCTAGGAAGGGTACGCAGTATTTT.

The chain is built from TRBV16 and TRBJ2-7; D gene ambiguous. Trimming left V 0 bases short and J 6 bases short, with 9 bases between. The germline gives CDR1 KGHSY, CDR2 FQNENV. The CDR3 is 13 residues long. CDR3 sequence: CASSQSMGPEQYF. As DNA, the CDR3 is TGTGCCAGCAGCCAATCGATGGGTCCCGAGCAGTACTTC.

This sequence joins TRBV19 and TRBJ2-2; 7 bases agree with TRBD2. The CDR3 loop spans 14 amino acids. Germline V gene lookup returns CDR1 LNHDA and CDR2 SQIVND (reference sequence). The V and J ends lost 2 bases and 9 bases, in that order; junction bases with no gene match: 6. The CDR3 loop reads CASSISAGARELFF. Here the CDR3 DNA reads TGTGCCAGTAGTATATCCGCGGGAGCCCGGGAGCTGTTTTTT.

The chain joins TRBV11-2 to TRBJ2-7, with D possibly TRBD1 on 6 matching bases. Germline V gene data show CDR1 as SGHAT and CDR2 as FQNNGV. This CDR3 is built from 13 residues. Trimming removed 5 bases at V and 3 bases at J, with 11 bases between. The CDR3 DNA follows: TGTGCCAGCAGCCAACAGGGTGTCTACGAGCAGTACTTC. Its protein is CASSQQGVYEQYF.

V gene TRBV11-2 combines with J gene TRBJ2-3; maybe TRBD2 (6 bases). Trimming pared 4 bases from V and 1 base from J, leaving 15 bases between. Germline CDR1 SGHAT, CDR2 FQNNGV. The CDR3 is 16 amino acids. CDR3 DNA: TGTGCCAGCAGCTCCCCTGTTGCGGGACGCACAGATACGCAGTATTTT. Its protein is CASSSPVAGRTDTQYF.

The chain joins TRBV7-8 to TRBJ2-2; the D gene is possibly TRBD2 (5 bases). The CDR3 has 15 amino acids. The germline gives CDR1 SGHVS, CDR2 FQNEAQ. The germline V and J ends were trimmed by 0 bases and 8 bases, with 13 bases remaining between them. The CDR3 nucleotides read TGTGCCAGCAGCTTAGCGCCTAGCTTTGCGGGGGAGCTGTTTTTT. Its protein is CASSLAPSFAGELFF.

The J gene is TRBJ2-7, the V gene TRBV7-8; 10 bases are a match to TRBD1. Germline V gene lookup returns CDR1 SGHVS and CDR2 FQNEAQ. J gave up 5 bases and V 5 bases, and 6 bases lay outside the gene matches. The CDR3 runs to 14 residues. In nucleotides, the CDR3 is TGTGCCAGCAGCCCGACAGGGGGCAACGACGAGCAGTACTTC. It encodes CASSPTGGNDEQYF.

The chain has TRBV7-6 and TRBJ1-2; the match to TRBD1 covers 10 bases. The germline gives CDR1 SGHVS, CDR2 FNYEAQ. The CDR3 is 15 residues long. V lost 4 bases, J lost 1 base, and 3 bases stayed unmatched. The CDR3 spells CASSSGQGSNYGYTF. The CDR3 coding sequence is TGTGCCAGCAGCTCGGGACAGGGGAGTAACTATGGCTACACCTTC.

V gene TRBV13 combines with J gene TRBJ2-7; D remains unclear. The length of the CDR3 is 11 residues. V was cut by 1 base and J by 5 bases, with 3 bases left in between. CDR1 and CDR2 (germline): PRHDT, FYEKMQ (reference sequence). The CDR3 is CASSLDHEQYF. As DNA, the CDR3 is TGTGCCAGCAGCTTAGACCACGAGCAGTACTTC.

About this clone: Other nucleotide sequences in the sample specify the same CDR3. CDR3 in DNA: TGTGCCAGCAGCTTGGGAGGTTCCGGGGAGCTGTTTTTT. It codes for CASSLGGSGELFF. This chain links TRBV5-6 with TRBJ2-2; D is ambiguous. The CDR3 totals 13 residues. The germline V gene has CDR1 SGHDT and CDR2 YYEEEE. Trimming cost V 0 bases and J 6 bases, with 6 bases left between them.